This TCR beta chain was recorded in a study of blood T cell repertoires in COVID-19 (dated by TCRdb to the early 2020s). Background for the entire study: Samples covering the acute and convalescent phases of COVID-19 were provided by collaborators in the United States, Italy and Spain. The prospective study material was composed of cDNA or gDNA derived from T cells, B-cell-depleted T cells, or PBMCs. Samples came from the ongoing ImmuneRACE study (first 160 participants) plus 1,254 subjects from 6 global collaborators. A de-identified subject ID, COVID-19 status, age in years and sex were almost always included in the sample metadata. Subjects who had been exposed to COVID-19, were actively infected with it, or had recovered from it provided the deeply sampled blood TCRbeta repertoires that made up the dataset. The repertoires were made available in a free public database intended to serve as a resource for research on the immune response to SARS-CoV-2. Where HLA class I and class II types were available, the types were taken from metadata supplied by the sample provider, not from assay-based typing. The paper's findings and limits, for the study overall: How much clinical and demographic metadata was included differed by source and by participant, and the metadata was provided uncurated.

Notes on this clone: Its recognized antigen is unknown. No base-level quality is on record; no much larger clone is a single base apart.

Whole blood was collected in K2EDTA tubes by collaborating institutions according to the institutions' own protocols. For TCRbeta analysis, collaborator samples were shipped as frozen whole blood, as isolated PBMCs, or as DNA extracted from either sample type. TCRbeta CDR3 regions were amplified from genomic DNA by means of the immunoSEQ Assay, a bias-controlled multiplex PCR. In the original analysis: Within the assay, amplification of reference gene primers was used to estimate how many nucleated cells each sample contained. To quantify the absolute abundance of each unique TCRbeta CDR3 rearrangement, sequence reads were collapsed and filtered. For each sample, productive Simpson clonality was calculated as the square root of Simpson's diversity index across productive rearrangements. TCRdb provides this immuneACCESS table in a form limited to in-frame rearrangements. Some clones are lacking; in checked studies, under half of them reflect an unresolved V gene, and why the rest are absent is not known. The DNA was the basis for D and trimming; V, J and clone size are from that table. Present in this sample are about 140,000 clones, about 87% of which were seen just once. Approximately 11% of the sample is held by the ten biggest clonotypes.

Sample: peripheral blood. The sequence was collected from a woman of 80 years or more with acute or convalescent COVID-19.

The CDR3 is CAWSVTIQGRAEFF. The bases are TGTGCCTGGAGTGTGACGATTCAGGGAAGGGCAGAATTCTTC. The rearrangement joined TRBV30 to TRBJ2-1; TRBD1 is a weak D gene call, 5 bases matching. CDR1 is given as GTSNPN and CDR2 as SVGIG, both from the germline V gene (reference sequence). CDR3 length: 14 amino acids, cysteine to phenylalanine. Only the CDR3 DNA stays, 42 bases, in frame from base 1. V is clipped by 0 bases and J by 16 bases, and the sequence between their germline boundaries is 22 bases long.